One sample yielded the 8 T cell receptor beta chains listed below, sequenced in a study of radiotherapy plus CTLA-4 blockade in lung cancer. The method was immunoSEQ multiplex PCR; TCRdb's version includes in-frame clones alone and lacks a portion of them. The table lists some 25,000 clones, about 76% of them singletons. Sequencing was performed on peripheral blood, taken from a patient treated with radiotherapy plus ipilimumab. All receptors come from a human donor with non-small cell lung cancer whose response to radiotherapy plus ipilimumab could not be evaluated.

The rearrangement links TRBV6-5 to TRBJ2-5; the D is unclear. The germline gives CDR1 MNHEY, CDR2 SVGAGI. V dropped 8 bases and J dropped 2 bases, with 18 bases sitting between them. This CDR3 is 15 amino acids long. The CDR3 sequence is CASHIFRGGQETQYF. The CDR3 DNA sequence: TGTGCCAGCCATATCTTTCGCGGCGGACAAGAGACCCAGTACTTC.

The CDR3 region has the DNA TGTGCCAGCAGTCCAGACAGGGTGGCCAATCAGCCCCAGCATTTT. Encoded protein: CASSPDRVANQPQHF. The rearrangement links TRBV6-1 to TRBJ1-5; 7 nucleotides match TRBD1. Trimming cost V 5 bases and J 3 bases; bases outside gene matches: 7. The CDR3 consists of 15 residues. Germline loops: CDR1 MNHNS, CDR2 SASEGT.

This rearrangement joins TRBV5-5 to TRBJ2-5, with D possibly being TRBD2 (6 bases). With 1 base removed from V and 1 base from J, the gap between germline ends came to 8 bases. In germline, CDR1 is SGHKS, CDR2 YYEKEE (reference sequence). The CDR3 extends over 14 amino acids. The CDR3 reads CASSLSSGQETQYF. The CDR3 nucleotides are TGTGCCAGCAGCTTGAGTAGCGGCCAAGAGACCCAGTACTTC. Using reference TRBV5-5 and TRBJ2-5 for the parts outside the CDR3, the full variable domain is DAGVTQSPTHLIKTRGQQVTLRCSPISGHKSVSWYQQVLGQGPQFIFQYYEKEERGRGNFPDRFSARQFPNYSSELNVNALLLGDSALYLCASSLSSGQETQYFGPGTRLLVL.

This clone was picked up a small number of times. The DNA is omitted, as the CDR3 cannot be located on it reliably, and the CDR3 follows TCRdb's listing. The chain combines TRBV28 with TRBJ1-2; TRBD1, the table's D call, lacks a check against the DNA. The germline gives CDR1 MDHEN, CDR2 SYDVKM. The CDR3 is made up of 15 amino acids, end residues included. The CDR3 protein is CASSSSPRQGAGYTF.

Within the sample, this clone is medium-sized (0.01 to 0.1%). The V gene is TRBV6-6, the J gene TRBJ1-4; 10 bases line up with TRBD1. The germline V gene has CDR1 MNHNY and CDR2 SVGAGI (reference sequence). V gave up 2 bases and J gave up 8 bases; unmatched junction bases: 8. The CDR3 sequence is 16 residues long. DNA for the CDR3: TGTGCCAGCAGTTACGGGACAGGGGCCCCTAGCGAAAAACTGTTTTTT. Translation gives CASSYGTGAPSEKLFF.

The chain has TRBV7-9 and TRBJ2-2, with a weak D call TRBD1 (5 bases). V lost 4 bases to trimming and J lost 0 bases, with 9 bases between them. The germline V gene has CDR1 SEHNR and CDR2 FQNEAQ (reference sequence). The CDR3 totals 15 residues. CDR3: CASSWGVANTGELFF. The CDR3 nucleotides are TGTGCCAGCAGCTGGGGCGTCGCGAACACCGGGGAGCTGTTTTTT.

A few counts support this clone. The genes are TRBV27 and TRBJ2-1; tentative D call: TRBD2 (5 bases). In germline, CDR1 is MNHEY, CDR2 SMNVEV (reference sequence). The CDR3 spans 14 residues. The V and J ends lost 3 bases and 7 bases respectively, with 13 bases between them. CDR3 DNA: TGTGCCAGCAGTTTTGGACCACCGGGAAATGAGCAGTTCTTC. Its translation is CASSFGPPGNEQFF.

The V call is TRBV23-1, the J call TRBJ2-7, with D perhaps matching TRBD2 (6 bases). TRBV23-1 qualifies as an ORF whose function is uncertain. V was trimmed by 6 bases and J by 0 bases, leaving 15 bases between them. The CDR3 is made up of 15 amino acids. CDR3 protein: CASSPLGGVSYEQYF. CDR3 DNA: TGCGCCAGCAGCCCGCTGGGGGGAGTCTCCTACGAGCAGTACTTC.